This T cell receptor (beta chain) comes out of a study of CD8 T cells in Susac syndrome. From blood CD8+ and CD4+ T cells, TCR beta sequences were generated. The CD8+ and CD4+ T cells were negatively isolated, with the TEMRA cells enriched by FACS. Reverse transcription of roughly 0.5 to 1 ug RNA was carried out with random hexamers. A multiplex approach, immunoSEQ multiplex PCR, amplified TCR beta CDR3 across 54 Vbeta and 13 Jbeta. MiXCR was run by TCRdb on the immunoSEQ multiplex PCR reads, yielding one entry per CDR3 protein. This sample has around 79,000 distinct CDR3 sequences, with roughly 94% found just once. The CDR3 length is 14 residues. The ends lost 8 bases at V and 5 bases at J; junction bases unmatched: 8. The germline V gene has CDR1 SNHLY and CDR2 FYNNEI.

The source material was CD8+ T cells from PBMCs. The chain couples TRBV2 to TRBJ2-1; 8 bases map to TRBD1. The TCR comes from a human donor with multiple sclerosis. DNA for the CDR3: TGTGCCAGCCTAGACAGGGGTTACGACAATGAGCAGTTCTTC. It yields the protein CASLDRGYDNEQFF.